This T cell receptor (beta chain) stems from a study of Ad26.COV2.S vaccination and SARS-CoV-2 variants. Study information: COV1001, an Ad26.COV2.S trial, supplied this vaccine-arm donor. The study gave Ad26.COV2.S intramuscularly, once or twice 56 days apart.

Treatment specified: some 19 received Ad26.COV2.S at low or high dose, single or two shots; about 5 received placebo; per-sample allocation not given. Day 63 after the first injection of vaccine or placebo was the sampling time. This clone came up a few times. The V end lost 3 bases, the J end lost 5 bases, and 20 bases lay between the germline ends. CDR1 and CDR2 from the germline V gene are LNHDA and SQIVND (reference sequence). There are 17 residues in the CDR3. Some clones are missing from TCRdb's copy, which holds only in-frame ones; the method was immunoSEQ multiplex PCR. The sample shows around 370,000 clones, around 84% of them seen only once.

This receptor was obtained from a person between 18 and 60 years old who received the Ad26.COV2.S COVID-19 vaccine or a placebo. The chain links TRBV19 to TRBJ2-4, with D possibly matching TRBD1 (6 bases). Sequenced here: peripheral blood, sampled in a trial of Ad26.COV2.S vaccine versus placebo. This chain's CDR3 is CASSITDSPSPQNIQYF. DNA of the CDR3: TGTGCCAGTAGTATTACGGACAGTCCTTCGCCCCAAAACATTCAGTACTTC.